This T cell receptor beta chain was identified in a study of shared clonotypes between healthy human individuals (dated by TCRdb to about 2020). As for the study more broadly: The cohort included a few men and a couple of women between 18 and 49 years of age. For each donor, CD4 naive and CD4 memory were each given three plates, CD8 naive was given two plates, and CD8 memory was given one plate. The study deeply sequenced blood TCR repertoires of five healthy adults to estimate repertoire size and the extent of clonotype sharing between individuals. To increase sequencing depth and limit assay-specific biases, different laboratories used diverse techniques to prepare libraries and sequence TCR repertoires. Each donor's leukapheresis produced roughly between roughly 0.9 and 9 billion PBMCs. What the authors observed across the whole study: When a few donors were compared, the shared fraction of clonotypes was about 5.4% for naive CD4, 3.5% to 4% for naive CD8, 2% to 2.5% for memory CD4, and 0.4% for memory CD8. Naive subsets generally had larger estimated clonotype richness than memory subsets did. Rarefaction of sorted-subset datasets indicated incomplete sequencing despite the large sequencing depth. Because the study included only a small number of donors, the genetic and exposure-history diversity represented was limited. Sampling was restricted to blood, and TCR repertoires in tissue are likely to differ from TCR repertoires in blood. Based on pairwise subsampling, the degree of clonotype sharing among donors was expected to be affected by sequencing depth. Higher generation probabilities were observed for clonotypes shared by all four sorted-subset donors than for non-shared clonotypes.

CDR1 and CDR2 are read off the germline V gene as MGHRA and YSYEKL. V is pared back by 2 bases and J by 5 bases, with 22 bases lying between the germline termini. The CDR3 runs 18 residues from the cysteine to the phenylalanine. Of all the DNA, just the CDR3 is kept, 54 bases in frame from base 1. Points on this clone: Which antigen it targets is not known. No much larger clonotype is one base removed from it; base qualities were not supplied.

Donors were healthy HIV-negative adults with no recently reported acute infections or vaccinations. Only Caucasian adults living in Nashville, Tennessee, USA were represented among the donors. CD4+ T cells were enriched through magnetic negative selection, after which naive cells were positively selected on CD45RA and the remaining negative fraction served as the memory subset. After blood collection by leukapheresis, PBMCs were isolated using Ficoll-Histopaque density gradient centrifugation and then cryopreserved in the vapor phase of liquid nitrogen. Analytical flow cytometry was used to check the purity and quantity of each magnetically sorted T cell population. Genomic DNA was isolated from each sorted fraction and quantified by UV absorbance on a Nanodrop 2000c. TCR CDR3 regions were amplified from genomic DNA by multiplex PCR using the deep immunoSEQ assay. Extracted genomic DNA from each cell subset was distributed evenly across all wells of several immunoSEQ 96-well plates, and each plate was treated as a replicate. For sorted subsets, around 0.2 ug of genomic DNA, equivalent to 30,000 or so T cell genomes, went into each replicate PCR. Purified libraries were quantified with a Qubit 3.0 fluorometer, sized on a Bioanalyzer 2100, and re-quantified with the KAPA Library Quantification kit. A separate single-read 150-cycle Illumina NextSeq 550 flow cell was used to sequence each immunoSEQ 96-well plate. The paper's processing steps were these. Because the immunoSEQ output held only junctional sequences and lacked quality scores, the filtering could not match the filtering applied to full-length reads. To assign V/J genes and CDR3, sequences were annotated using PyIR, a Python wrapper for IgBLAST v1.9, with IMGT germline references. Reads were removed for weak V/J assignments (E-value above 1e-6), missing CDR3, stop codons, out-of-frame junctions, or ambiguous translated residues. V3J clonotypes were defined as sequences sharing the same inferred V gene, J gene, and CDR3 amino acid sequence. Percentage overlap between repertoires was calculated by dividing the number of shared unique clonotypes by the size of the smaller repertoire. Three approaches were used to assess repertoire richness: RTK rarefaction, the Chao1 estimator, and Recon v2.1 estimates of unobserved clonotypes. Generation probabilities for all TCRbeta clonotypes obtained by the gDNA method from a few donors were computed using OLGA. TCRdb provides this immuneACCESS table in a form limited to in-frame rearrangements. Some clones are lacking; in checked studies, under half of them reflect an unresolved V gene, and why the rest are absent is not known. The DNA gave D and trimming, while V, J and clone size come from that table. The sample table lists 330,000 or so clones, approximately 79% of them with a count of one. 10% to 13% of the sample belongs to the ten largest clones.

The V and J genes are TRBV4-1 and TRBJ2-4, with TRBD1 as a weak D call on 6 bases. The sequence was collected from a man under 40 in good health. The sample taken for sequencing was memory CD4+ T cells sorted from blood. In the paper's terms, the cell subset or site label means: CD45RA-negative fraction. This receptor has the CDR3 CASSQLQSTGTTQNIQYF. The DNA is TGCGCCAGCAGCCAACTCCAGTCTACAGGGACGACCCAAAACATTCAGTACTTC.